The 5 T cell receptor beta chains in this list originate from one sample, sequenced in a study of T-cell reconstitution after alpha-beta-depleted transplantation in children. During its preparation, the TCRbeta library received unique molecular identifiers. From the PCR reads, TCRdb called clonotypes with MiXCR, one entry per CDR3 protein. This table has about 260,000 distinct CDR3 sequences, just under 8.5% appearing once. Here the sequenced sample was PBMCs, mostly from graft donor cells, taken 180 days after TCRalphabeta/CD19-depleted stem cell transplant. These receptors were obtained from a male patient aged 5 to 17 who had a stem cell transplant for acute lymphoblastic leukemia, so the T cells may come from the graft donor.

This clonotype has ten or more counts. The V and J genes are TRBV2 and TRBJ2-1; possibly TRBD1 for D (6 bases). V lost 7 bases and J lost 4, with 11 bases in between. This CDR3 region has 13 residues. The germline CDR1 and CDR2 sequences are SNHLY and FYNNEI. The CDR3, as DNA: TGTGCCAGCACAGGGGACGGATACAATGAGCAGTTCTTC. Its protein is CASTGDGYNEQFF.

Notes on this clonotype: One junction end disagrees with the germline gene, perhaps due to a read error. The rearrangement uses TRBV7-9 and TRBJ2-4; unclear D gene. Germline V gene sequence: CDR1 SEHNR, CDR2 FQNEAQ (reference sequence). CDR3 length equals 15 residues. CDR3 sequence (DNA): TGTGCCAGCAGCTTAAAGAGCGACCCCAAAAGCATTCAGTACTTC. This gives the protein CASSLKSDPKSIQYF.

Ten or more counts support this clonotype. CDR3 nucleotides: TGCGCCAGCAGCCCTAGGCAGGGATCCTCACCCCTCCACTTT. It specifies CASSPRQGSSPLHF. The chain employs TRBV4-3 and TRBJ1-6, with D possibly TRBD1 on 5 matching bases. CDR3 length: 14 amino acids. V lost 4 bases, J lost 10 bases, and 14 bases lay in between. Germline-derived CDR1 and CDR2 are LGHNA and YSLEER.

At least ten counts were recorded for this clonotype. This chain joins TRBV4-1 and TRBJ2-3, with D unclear. This CDR3 comprises 11 residues. V was cut by 0 bases and J by 7 bases, with 2 bases left in between. Germline CDR1 reads MGHRA; CDR2 reads YSYEKL. The CDR3: CASSQEYTQYF. CDR3 bases: TGCGCCAGCAGCCAAGAATATACGCAGTATTTT.

This clonotype was counted many times. J is TRBJ1-4 and V is TRBV5-1; 9 nucleotides align to TRBD1. The length of the CDR3 is 15 residues. Germline CDR1 SGHRS, CDR2 YFSETQ. V shed 4 bases, J shed 4 bases, and the junction held 5 bases outside the gene matches. The CDR3 loop reads CASSPGTGLNEKLFF. The CDR3 DNA sequence: TGCGCCAGCAGCCCTGGGACAGGGCTTAATGAAAAACTGTTTTTT.